The source of this T cell receptor beta chain is a study of technical replicates of blood from four donors. In germline, CDR1 is KGHSH, CDR2 LQKENI. V lost 4 bases, J lost 6 bases, and 9 bases stayed unmatched. The CDR3 is made up of 15 amino acids. In this sample, this clone turned up once. The protocol was immunoSEQ multiplex PCR, while the TCRdb copy is restricted to in-frame clones and leaves out a portion. The top ten clones hold 0.3% to 0.45% of a sample with under 75,000 clones, over 85% of them seen once. This rearrangement joins TRBV18 to TRBJ2-1, with 7 positions matching TRBD1. The source is a human donor in good health. Source material: T cells isolated from PBMCs. The CDR3 bases are TGTGCCAGCTCACTAAGGAGACAGGGCCCCAATGAGCAGTTCTTC. The encoded protein is CASSLRRQGPNEQFF.